A single sample is the source of the 8 T cell receptor beta chains below, sequenced in a study of blood T cell repertoires in COVID-19. This table comes from immunoSEQ multiplex PCR, and its TCRdb copy is limited to in-frame clones, with some not included. The sample has 30,000 to 35,000 clones; about 94% are singletons. The specimen was peripheral blood. These receptors all come from a human donor in a cohort sampled during active COVID-19.

The V gene is TRBV11-2, the J gene TRBJ2-7; possible D gene TRBD2, 5 bases. The CDR3 extends over 15 amino acids. The germline V gene has CDR1 SGHAT and CDR2 FQNNGV. V lost 1 base and J 0 bases, leaving 10 bases between the germline ends. CDR3 sequence: CASSLVAGDSYEQYF. The CDR3, as DNA: TGTGCCAGCAGCTTAGTTGCCGGGGACTCCTACGAGCAGTACTTC.

The V call is TRBV14, the J call TRBJ2-7; D is perhaps TRBD2 (5 bases). There are 14 residues in the CDR3. Trimming cost V 5 bases and J 5 bases, with 16 bases left between them. Germline CDR1 SGHDN, CDR2 FVKESK. The CDR3 DNA follows: TGTGCCAGCAGCTACGCCGGGCCGGGAAACGAGCAGTACTTC. Translating it yields CASSYAGPGNEQYF. Based on the CDR3 plus reference TRBV14 and TRBJ2-7, the full variable domain is EAGVTQFPSHSVIEKGQTVTLRCDPISGHDNLYWYRRVMGKEIKFLLHFVKESKQDESGMPNNRFLAERTGGTYSTLKVQPAELEDSGVYFCASSYAGPGNEQYFGPGTRLTVT.

The V and J genes are TRBV5-4 and TRBJ1-1, with D possibly matching TRBD1 (6 bases). The CDR3 consists of 15 residues. V was cut by 4 bases and J by 2 bases, with 15 bases left in between. CDR1 SGHNT and CDR2 YYREEE come from the germline V gene (reference sequence). This CDR3 reads CASSVGGSGNTEAFF. The CDR3 DNA sequence: TGTGCCAGCAGCGTTGGGGGCAGTGGCAACACTGAAGCTTTCTTT.

The J gene is TRBJ2-3, the V gene TRBV3-1 (or the pseudogene TRBV3-2), with 7 bases fitting TRBD1. CDR3 size: 14 residues. J lost 2 bases, V lost 3 bases, and 2 bases had no gene match. Germline CDR1 is LGHDT and CDR2 is YNNKEL (reference sequence). Written as DNA, the CDR3 is TGTGCCAGCAGCCAGGGACAGTACACAGATACGCAGTATTTT. Amino acids: CASSQGQYTDTQYF.

V usage is TRBV9 and J usage is TRBJ1-1, with D perhaps TRBD1 (5 bases). Germline V gives CDR1 SGDLS, CDR2 YYNGEE. Trimming pared 0 bases from V and 4 bases from J, leaving 13 bases between. The CDR3 contains 15 residues. This chain's CDR3 is CASSVATQGGTEAFF. The CDR3, as DNA: TGTGCCAGCAGCGTAGCTACTCAGGGAGGCACTGAAGCTTTCTTT.

The J gene is TRBJ2-1, the V gene TRBV2; 13 bases map to TRBD2. The CDR3 is 15 residues long. Germline CDR1 and CDR2: SNHLY and FYNNEI. V gave up 4 bases and J gave up 4 bases; unmatched junction bases: 1. CDR3 sequence: CASSGGLAGYNEQFF. The CDR3 DNA reads TGTGCCAGCAGTGGGGGACTAGCGGGGTACAATGAGCAGTTCTTC.

The gene calls are TRBV4-2 and TRBJ1-6; D ambiguous. The germline CDR1 and CDR2 sequences are LGHNA and YNFKEQ. The CDR3 totals 16 residues. The V end lost 3 bases, the J end lost 3 bases, and 12 bases lay between the germline ends. The CDR3 DNA reads TGTGCCAGCAGCCAGCTAGCTGACGGCTATAATTCACCCCTCCACTTT. This translates into CASSQLADGYNSPLHF.

V usage is TRBV4-1 and J usage is TRBJ1-5, with unresolved D. The CDR3 spans 15 residues. Germline loops: CDR1 MGHRA, CDR2 YSYEKL. V dropped 3 bases and J dropped 0 bases, with 9 bases sitting between them. CDR3 sequence reads: CASSHNGNSNQPQHF. The DNA of the CDR3 is TGCGCCAGCAGCCATAACGGGAATAGCAATCAGCCCCAGCATTTT.